The rows below give T cell receptor beta chains drawn from one sample of a study of OX40 agonist ivuxolimab in advanced cancers. Data came from immunoSEQ multiplex PCR; TCRdb stores just in-frame clones and leaves some out. The repertoire holds about 51,000 clones, with around 77% as singletons. Specimen: CD4+ or CD8+ T cells sorted from blood, collected in a trial of the OX40 agonist ivuxolimab. The receptors here all came from an adult with an advanced solid tumor such as melanoma, head and neck, liver or kidney cancer. Each CDR3 is given with its conserved first and last residue. A D gene is named only where the DNA matches it firmly. Clone size is shown for a subset of rows, as once, few, many or a class of expanded clone.

>-|TRBJ1-1|TRBV7-9|-
TGTGCCAGCAGTTGGGGGCCAGACACTGAAGCTTTCTTT
CASSWGPDTEAFF
>-|TRBJ2-3|TRBV7-9|-
TGTGCCAGCAGCTTTCAGGGGCCGGGAGATACGCAGTATTTT
CASSFQGPGDTQYF
>-|TRBJ2-3|TRBV7-3|once
TGTGCCAGCAGCCCCCCCCCACCGTTTGATACGCAGTATTTT
CASSPPPPFDTQYF
>TRBD2|TRBJ2-7|TRBV5-1|-
TGCGCCAGCAGCTTGGGACTAGCGGGAGGTGGTTACGAGCAGTACTTC
CASSLGLAGGGYEQYF
>-|TRBJ1-1|TRBV7-8|-
TGTGCCAGCAGCTTAGACACGAACACTGAAGCTTTCTTT
CASSLDTNTEAFF
>TRBD1|TRBJ1-6|TRBV6-5|once
TGTGCCAGCAGTTTACGGACAGGGGATTCACCCCTCCACTTT
CASSLRTGDSPLHF
>TRBD1|TRBJ2-2|TRBV5-6|-
TGTGCCAGCAGCCACCGGGACAGGGGGTTGGTAAGCACCGGGGAGCTGTTTTTT
CASSHRDRGLVSTGELFF
>TRBD1|TRBJ1-1|TRBV6-1|-
TGTGCCAGCAGGGGACAGGGGAACCCTGAAGCTTTCTTT
CASRGQGNPEAFF
>TRBD2|TRBJ2-1|TRBV7-6|-
TGTGCCAGCAGCTTAGGCCTAGCGGGTTCCTCTTACAATGAGCAGTTCTTC
CASSLGLAGSSYNEQFF
>-|TRBJ1-4|TRBV9|-
TGTGCCAGCAGCGGCGGGACACGGGAAAAACTGTTTTTT
CASSGGTREKLFF
>-|TRBJ2-1|TRBV14|-
TGTGCCAGCAGCCGACGAGAAGGACGGATTTCACGCGATGAGCAGTTCTTC
CASSRREGRISRDEQFF
>-|TRBJ2-2|TRBV19|-
TGTGCCAGTAGTATAGGCCCAGAAGGCACCGGGGAGCTGTTTTTT
CASSIGPEGTGELFF
>-|TRBJ2-1|TRBV5-1|few
TGCGCCAGCAGCTCCGGAGTTGGGGGTTCGGCCTACAATGAGCAGTTCTTC
CASSSGVGGSAYNEQFF
>-|TRBJ2-3|TRBV28|few
TGTGCCAGCAGTTTAGGGTGGAGGGGCGGGCCCAGCACAGATACGCAGTATTTT
CASSLGWRGGPSTDTQYF
>-|TRBJ1-2|TRBV2|medium-sized
TGTGCCAGCAGTGAAGCCAGACAAAACACCTTC
CASSEARQNTF
>-|TRBJ2-4|TRBV7-8|-
TGTGCCAGCAGCTGGGGCGGTGGTGGCAAAAACATTCAGTACTTC
CASSWGGGGKNIQYF
>TRBD2|TRBJ2-1|TRBV11-2|-
TGTGCCAGCAGCCCCCGGGAAGGGAGGGTCTCCTACAATGAGCAGTTCTTC
CASSPREGRVSYNEQFF
>-|TRBJ2-2|TRBV18|-
TGTGCCAGCTCACCCGGGGGAGGCCGCGACACCGGGGAGCTGTTTTTT
CASSPGGGRDTGELFF
>-|TRBJ1-4|TRBV5-3|-
TGTGCCAGAAGCTTGGATCCAGGGACCGTAGGTACTAATGAAAAACTGTTTTTT
CARSLDPGTVGTNEKLFF
>TRBD2|TRBJ2-1|TRBV28|-
TGTGCCAGCAGTTTAGCCTCTGTACGGGCGGGAGAGTTCTTC
CASSLASVRAGEFF
>-|TRBJ1-2|TRBV28|-
TGTGCCAACCCCCGCACAGCTAACTATGGCTACACCTTC
CANPRTANYGYTF
>-|TRBJ1-1|TRBV19|-
TGTGCCAGTAGTATGGGGGGAACGGGAGCGGCTGAAGCTTTCTTT
CASSMGGTGAAEAFF
>-|TRBJ1-5|TRBV19|-
TGTGCCAGTAGTGGAGGGGAGCTTCAGCCCCAGCATTTT
CASSGGELQPQHF
>-|TRBJ2-1|TRBV4-1|-
TGCGCCAGCAGCCCGAGCTCCTACAATGAGCAGTTCTTC
CASSPSSYNEQFF
>TRBD2|TRBJ2-1|TRBV19|few
TGTGCCAGTATTATAGCGGGAGGCAATGAGCAGTTCTTC
CASIIAGGNEQFF
>TRBD1|TRBJ2-7|TRBV5-1|-
TGCGCCAGTCGGACAGGGAGCTCCTACGAGCAGTACTTC
CASRTGSSYEQYF
>TRBD2|TRBJ2-2|TRBV30|-
TGTGCCTGGGGCCCCCCCAGGAGGGCTAGCGGGAGGGGTACGCCCGGGGAGCTGTTTTTT
CAWGPPRRASGRGTPGELFF
>-|TRBJ1-4|TRBV6-5|-
TGTGCCAGCAGCCAGACAGGTGCCTCTGAAAAACTGTTTTTT
CASSQTGASEKLFF
>-|TRBJ2-5|TRBV14|once
TGTGCCAGCAGCCAAGTGACAGCTCAAGAGACCCAGTACTTC
CASSQVTAQETQYF
>-|TRBJ2-3|TRBV2|-
TGTGCCAGCAAACTTCTAGCTAGCACAGATACGCAGTATTTT
CASKLLASTDTQYF
>-|TRBJ1-6|TRBV5-8|few
TGTGCCAGCGGCAAGGACTATAATTCACCCCTCCACTTT
CASGKDYNSPLHF
>-|TRBJ2-2|TRBV10-3|-
TGTGCCATCAGTGCCGGGGAAACCGGGGAGCTGTTTTTT
CAISAGETGELFF
>TRBD2|TRBJ2-1|TRBV7-3|-
TGTGCCAGCAGCCTACAACCGGGACTAGCGGGTGAGCAGTTCTTC
CASSLQPGLAGEQFF
>TRBD1|TRBJ1-5|TRBV9|-
TGTGCCAGCAGCCCCCCAAAAGACAGGGTGGCTCTAAATCAGCCCCAGCATTTT
CASSPPKDRVALNQPQHF
>TRBD2|TRBJ2-7|TRBV30|-
TGTGCCTGGTCACCTGGACTAGTAATGGGAGGGGAGCAGTACTTC
CAWSPGLVMGGEQYF
>TRBD2|TRBJ2-7|TRBV15|-
TGTGCCACCAGAAGCGGGACTAGTGGGGAGGAGCAGTACTTC
CATRSGTSGEEQYF
>TRBD2|TRBJ2-2|TRBV28|-
TGTGCCAGCAGTACTAGCGGGAGGTTAGTCGGGGAGCTGTTTTTT
CASSTSGRLVGELFF
>-|TRBJ1-2|TRBV7-8|-
TGTGCCAGCAGCTTCGCCCCCCGTCAGTCTTCTGGCTACACCTTC
CASSFAPRQSSGYTF
>-|TRBJ2-1|TRBV6-1|-
TGTGCCAGCACTACGGCCGGATTAGGGGGGAGTGAGCAGTTCTTC
CASTTAGLGGSEQFF
>TRBD2|TRBJ2-1|TRBV2|once
TGTGCCAGCAGGGGCGGGGGGAGCTCCTACAATGAGCAGTTCTTC
CASRGGGSSYNEQFF
>TRBD1|TRBJ1-1|TRBV2|once
TGTGCCAGCAGTGAAATAGGGGGCCAGAACACTGAAGCTTTCTTT
CASSEIGGQNTEAFF
>TRBD2|TRBJ2-1|TRBV2|-
TGTGCCAGCAGGCCGGGACTAGGCCACAATGAGCAGTTCTTC
CASRPGLGHNEQFF
>-|TRBJ2-7|TRBV10-3|-
TGTGCCATCAGTGAGGCGGTGGGAACCTACGAGCAGTACTTC
CAISEAVGTYEQYF
>-|TRBJ1-1|TRBV9|-
TGTGCCAGCAGCAGGTCCCAGAACACTGAAGCTTTCTTT
CASSRSQNTEAFF
>TRBD1|TRBJ2-2|TRBV5-1|once
TGCGCCAGCAGCGTGTCCCCTCACAGGGGCCCCACCGGGGAGCTGTTTTTT
CASSVSPHRGPTGELFF
>TRBD2|TRBJ2-2|TRBV5-4|-
TGTGCCAGCAGGCCCGGACTAGCGGAGATGGGCGAGCTGTTTTTT
CASRPGLAEMGELFF
>-|TRBJ2-1|TRBV19|-
TGTGCCAGTAGTATCAAGGAGTGGAGTGAGCAGTTCTTC
CASSIKEWSEQFF
>-|TRBJ1-3|TRBV6-5|-
TGTGCCAGCAGCTCCGCATGGACCATATATTTT
CASSSAWTIYF
>-|TRBJ2-1|TRBV7-3|-
TGTGCCAGCAGCTTAGGCTCCCAGCAACACAATGAGCAGTTCTTC
CASSLGSQQHNEQFF
>-|TRBJ2-2|TRBV6-6|few
TGTGCCAGCCTCCGAGGGCTTAACACCGGGGAGCTGTTTTTT
CASLRGLNTGELFF